This T cell receptor (beta chain) was captured by sequencing in a study of cytomegalovirus exposure and HLA in healthy donors. Primers for the PCR totalled 60 Vbeta and 13 Jbeta. The data were produced by immunoSEQ multiplex PCR, yet TCRdb's version contains in-frame clones alone and is incomplete. The data hold some 110,000 clones, with 9.5% to 15% observed a single time. Study observations and caveats: The classifier reportedly diagnosed cytomegalovirus status with high specificity and sensitivity. TCR beta sequences numbering 15,000 to 20,000 were associated with HLA alleles at 0.05 false discovery rate in a later analysis. Most CMV-associated TCR beta chains appeared HLA-restricted in a later analysis. In a later analysis, donors in an Asian-associated ancestry cluster reportedly had fewer N-insertions in productive TCRs than the cohort mean.

CDR1 MNHEY and CDR2 SMNVEV come from the germline V gene (reference sequence). The CDR3 is made up of 16 amino acids. The J segment lost 4 bases and the V segment lost 6 bases, leaving 12 bases of the junction unmatched. A remark on this clone: Its matching antigen is unknown.

This receptor was obtained from a middle-aged man in good health and CMV-seropositive. Sequencing used PBMCs. This rearrangement joins TRBV27 to TRBJ1-1; 9 nucleotides line up with TRBD1. The CDR3 region is CASSTGGGFTRTEAFF. As DNA, the CDR3 is TGTGCCAGCAGCACAGGGGGCGGTTTCACGCGCACTGAAGCTTTCTTT.